This T cell receptor (beta chain) is from a study of blood T cell repertoires in COVID-19. Assay: immunoSEQ multiplex PCR; the TCRdb copy retains only in-frame clones and omits some. The sample has about 150,000 clones, roughly 81% seen once. The sequencing sample was made of PBMCs or T cells enriched from blood (not recorded which). The sequence was collected from a woman aged 45 to 65 with acute COVID-19.

The CDR3 bases are TGCAGCGTTAACGTTGGAGCTAACTATGGCTACACCTTC. Its protein product is CSVNVGANYGYTF. The chain couples TRBV29-1 to TRBJ1-2; D ambiguous. V was pared by 5 bases and J by 0 bases, with 10 bases between. In germline, CDR1 is SQVTM, CDR2 ANQGSEA. CDR3 length equals 13 residues.